The 5 T cell receptor beta chains in this list originate from one sample, sequenced in a study of breast tumors, draining lymph nodes, adjacent tissues. TCRdb itself ran the multiplex PCR reads through MiXCR, one entry per CDR3 protein. The sample records tens of thousands of distinct CDR3 sequences, approximately 63% being singletons. Material: breast tumor tissue. The source of these receptors is a female donor with breast cancer. Some clones in this sample may be carry-over from other donors' samples.

Comment on this clonotype: A junction boundary mismatches the germline segment, possibly from a read error. The genes are TRBV4-2 and TRBJ1-3, with 9 bases matching TRBD1. Looked up from germline, CDR1 is LGHNA and CDR2 is YNFKEQ. This CDR3 contains 21 residues. The CDR3 loop reads CASSQEVLGQGRLSSGSTIYF. CDR3 sequence (DNA): TGTGCCAGCAGCCAAGAGGTCTTAGGACAGGGGCGCCTTTCTTCTGGAAGCACCATATATTTT.

The chain is built from TRBV6-1 and TRBJ1-5; 10 bases agree with TRBD1. V was pared by 6 bases and J by 5 bases, with 4 bases of the junction left unmatched. Germline V gene sequence: CDR1 MNHNS, CDR2 SASEGT. The CDR3 totals 14 residues. CDR3 loop: CASSRDRGDQPQHF. Here the CDR3 DNA reads TGTGCCAGCAGCCGGGACAGGGGAGATCAGCCCCAGCATTTT.

This clonotype appeared a single time. This sequence joins TRBV3-2 and TRBJ1-6. TRBV3-2 is recorded as a pseudogene. The CDR3 extends over 15 amino acids. This CDR3 reads CASSYLSEPNSPLHF. DNA of the CDR3: TGTGCCAGCAGCTATCTCTCCGAGCCCAATTCACCCCTCCACTTT.

In its sample, this clonotype was seen many times. The chain joins TRBV4-1 to TRBJ2-6; the match to TRBD1 covers 8 bases. J gave up 3 bases and V 1 base, and 11 bases lay outside the gene matches. This CDR3 spans 19 amino acids. The germline CDR1 and CDR2 sequences are MGHRA and YSYEKL. The CDR3 region has the DNA TGCGCCAGCAGCCAAGTGACAGGGGAGTTAGGAGATGGGGCCAACGTCCTGACTTTC. Amino acid sequence: CASSQVTGELGDGANVLTF.

The rearrangement joins TRBV20-1 to TRBJ2-1; 10 nucleotides line up with TRBD2. V gave up 5 bases and J gave up 7 bases; unmatched junction bases: 5. Germline CDR1 and CDR2: DFQATT and SNEGSKA (reference sequence). The CDR3 covers 13 residues. The CDR3 coding sequence is TGCAGTGCTGGACTTAGCGGGAGGAATGAGCAGTTCTTC. Translation: CSAGLSGRNEQFF.